The clone carrying this TCR beta chain has more than one count but fewer than ten. The repertoire was sequenced with immunoSEQ multiplex PCR; TCRdb's copy has only in-frame clones and lacks some. The table shows some 200,000 clones, with about nine tenths occurring only once. The data stem from a study of blood T cell repertoires in COVID-19. Study details: The United States, Italy and Spain supplied acute and convalescent COVID-19 samples.

Deletions cut 5 bases from V and 5 bases from J, with 16 bases between. Germline loops: CDR1 SNHLY, CDR2 FYNNEI. There are 14 residues in the CDR3. The V gene is TRBV2, the J gene TRBJ2-7, with D tentatively TRBD1 (6 bases). The sequencing sample was made of peripheral blood. This receptor was taken from a woman between 55 and 75 years old with COVID-19, enrolled during active disease. The CDR3 coding sequence is TGTGCCAGCAGTAGGGGGTCTCCGGCACACGAGCAGTACTTC. Residues: CASSRGSPAHEQYF.